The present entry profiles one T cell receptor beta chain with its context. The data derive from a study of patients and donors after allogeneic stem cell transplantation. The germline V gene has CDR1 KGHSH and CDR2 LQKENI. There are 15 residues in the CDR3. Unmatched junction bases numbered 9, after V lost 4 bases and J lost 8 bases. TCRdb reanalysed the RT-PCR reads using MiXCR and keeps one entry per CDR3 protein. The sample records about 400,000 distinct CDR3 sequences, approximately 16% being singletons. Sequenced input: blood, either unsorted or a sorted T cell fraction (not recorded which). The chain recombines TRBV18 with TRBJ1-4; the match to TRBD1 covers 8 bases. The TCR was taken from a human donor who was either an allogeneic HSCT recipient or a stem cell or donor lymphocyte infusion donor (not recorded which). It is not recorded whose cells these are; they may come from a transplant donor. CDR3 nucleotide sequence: TGTGCCAGCTCACTACGTGGGACAGGTGGGGAAAAACTGTTTTTT. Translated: CASSLRGTGGEKLFF.